Following are 21 T cell receptor beta chains from one sample sequenced in a study of blood T cell repertoires in COVID-19. Produced via immunoSEQ multiplex PCR; TCRdb's table is partial and in-frame only. The sample includes under 200,000 clones, roughly 87% of them seen just once. Sequencing was carried out using PBMCs or T cells enriched from blood (not recorded which). Receptors were obtained from a man aged 50 to 60 who had recovered from COVID-19.

This chain links TRBV7-2 with TRBJ2-5, with D possibly TRBD2 on 5 matching bases. The CDR3 covers 14 residues. The V gene lost 1 base and the J gene lost 4 bases, with 10 bases spanning the gap. The germline V gene encodes CDR1 SGHTA and CDR2 FQGNSA. The CDR3 spells CASSLVAIGETQYF. The CDR3 DNA is TGTGCCAGCAGCTTAGTAGCGATCGGAGAGACCCAGTACTTC.

This chain links TRBV3-1 (or the pseudogene TRBV3-2) with TRBJ1-2, with 11 bases lining up with TRBD1. The ends lost 4 bases at V and 8 bases at J; junction bases unmatched: 12. This CDR3 region has 16 residues. Germline CDR1 LGHDT, CDR2 YNNKEL (reference sequence). CDR3 sequence (DNA): TGTGCCAGCAGCCCCGGCGGGACAGGGGGATCTTGGGGCTACACCTTC. This encodes CASSPGGTGGSWGYTF.

This clone has only a few counts. This chain uses TRBV28 with TRBJ1-2; possibly TRBD1 for D (5 bases). CDR3 length: 13 amino acids. CDR1 MDHEN and CDR2 SYDVKM come from the germline V gene. Deletions cut 4 bases from V and 6 bases from J, with 12 bases between. DNA of the CDR3: TGTGCCAGCAGTTCAGGGCTGAAGAATGGCTACACCTTC. This codes for CASSSGLKNGYTF.

The DNA for the CDR3 is TGTGCGGCTAGCGGAGTCACAGATACGCAGTATTTT. This translates into CAASGVTDTQYF. The J gene is TRBJ2-3, the V gene TRBV7-9, with 7 positions matching TRBD2. Germline V gene data show CDR1 as SEHNR and CDR2 as FQNEAQ (reference sequence). This CDR3 has 12 residues.

This clone has just a few counts. The chain carries TRBV28 and TRBJ1-2; D unresolved. Trimming took off 5 bases at V and 8 bases at J, with 12 bases between the two ends. From germline, CDR1 is MDHEN and CDR2 SYDVKM. The CDR3 spans 12 residues. The CDR3 reads CASSLGLVGYTF. CDR3 nucleotides: TGTGCCAGCAGTCTCGGACTTGTAGGCTACACCTTC.

The chain links TRBV21-1 to TRBJ1-2. TRBV21-1 is an annotated pseudogene. The CDR3 contains 16 residues. The CDR3 coding sequence is TGTGCCAGCAGCAGTCGGGAGGGGGAACGCCGGCATGGCTACACCTTC. It codes for CASSSREGERRHGYTF.

This clone was counted only a few times. The V call is TRBV4-1, the J call TRBJ1-5, with 7 bases aligning to TRBD1. The germline CDR1 and CDR2 sequences are MGHRA and YSYEKL. The CDR3 sequence is 15 residues long. After removal of 3 bases from V and 1 base from J, the junction contained 3 bases not matched to a gene. The CDR3 region has the DNA TGCGCCAGCAGCCAGGGACAGACAAGCAATCAGCCCCAGCATTTT. The encoded protein is CASSQGQTSNQPQHF.

This chain uses TRBV27 with TRBJ2-5, with D maybe TRBD1 (6 bases). The ends were cut back, 6 bases at V and 0 bases at J, with 8 bases in the middle. Germline-derived CDR1 and CDR2 are MNHEY and SMNVEV (reference sequence). The CDR3 totals 13 residues. CDR3 sequence (DNA): TGTGCCAGCAGGGGGACATACCAAGAGACCCAGTACTTC. Amino acid sequence: CASRGTYQETQYF.

This chain links TRBV2 with TRBJ1-6; tentatively, D is TRBD1 (5 bases). Trimming shortened V by 3 bases and J by 10 bases, and 13 bases separated the two germline ends. Germline V gene lookup returns CDR1 SNHLY and CDR2 FYNNEI. The CDR3 spans 14 residues. The CDR3, as DNA: TGTGCCAGCAGTGAGGAGGGTCGGGGCTCACCCCTCCACTTT. It specifies CASSEEGRGSPLHF. Together with reference TRBV2 and TRBJ1-6, the CDR3 gives the full variable domain: EPEVTQTPSHQVTQMGQEVILRCVPISNHLYFYWYRQILGQKVEFLVSFYNNEISEKSEIFDDQFSVERPDGSNFTLKIRSTKLEDSAMYFCASSEEGRGSPLHFGNGTRLTVT.

The J gene is TRBJ2-2, the V gene TRBV11-3; a weak D match, TRBD1 (5 bases). V dropped 4 bases and J dropped 1 base, with 7 bases sitting between them. CDR3 length equals 14 residues. Germline V gene data show CDR1 as SGHNT and CDR2 as YENEEA. The CDR3 loop is CASSSQGNTGELFF. The CDR3 bases are TGTGCCAGCAGCTCTCAGGGGAACACCGGGGAGCTGTTTTTT. The full variable domain, rest sourced from reference TRBV11-3 and TRBJ2-2, is EAGVVQSPRYKIIEKKQPVAFWCNPISGHNTLYWYLQNLGQGPELLIRYENEEAVDDSQLPKDRFSAERLKGVDSTLKIQPAELGDSAVYLCASSSQGNTGELFFGEGSRLTVL.

The genes are TRBV5-4 and TRBJ2-7; 8 bases agree with TRBD1. CDR1 and CDR2 (germline): SGHNT, YYREEE (reference sequence). The CDR3 is 15 amino acids. V gave up 2 bases and J gave up 3 bases; unmatched junction bases: 7. The CDR3 reads CASSFPGQESYEQYF. CDR3 DNA sequence: TGTGCCAGCAGCTTCCCGGGACAGGAGAGCTACGAGCAGTACTTC.

The V gene is TRBV10-1, the J gene TRBJ2-1; D is ambiguous. Trimming took 0 bases from V and 8 from J, leaving 11 bases between them. CDR1 and CDR2 from the germline V gene are WNHNN and SYGVQD (reference sequence). This CDR3 is 14 amino acids long. The chain's CDR3 is CASSESDLRDEQFF. The CDR3 coding sequence is TGCGCCAGCAGTGAGTCTGATCTCCGCGATGAGCAGTTCTTC.

The genes are TRBV6-4 and TRBJ2-1, with D unclear. The CDR3 is 14 residues long. The V end was cut by 3 bases, the J end by 5 bases, with 11 bases between. CDR1 MRHNA and CDR2 SNTAGT come from the germline V gene. The CDR3 reads CASSEVWQNNEQFF. The CDR3, as DNA: TGTGCCAGCAGTGAAGTCTGGCAGAACAATGAGCAGTTCTTC.

The J gene is TRBJ2-2, the V gene TRBV28; possible D gene TRBD2, 6 bases. The CDR3 runs to 15 residues. Germline lookup yields CDR1 MDHEN and CDR2 SYDVKM. Trimming removed 1 base at V and 6 bases at J, with 12 bases between. The CDR3 loop reads CASSLSQGGAGELFF. The CDR3 DNA reads as TGTGCCAGCAGTTTATCCCAGGGAGGCGCCGGGGAGCTGTTTTTT. The full variable domain, its missing parts supplied by reference TRBV28 and TRBJ2-2, is DVKVTQSSRYLVKRTGEKVFLECVQDMDHENMFWYRQDPGLGLRLIYFSYDVKMKEKGDIPEGYSVSREKKERFSLILESASTNQTSMYLCASSLSQGGAGELFFGEGSRLTVL.

A single count supports this clone. J is TRBJ1-4 and V is TRBV19; 7 nucleotides match TRBD1. After removal of 6 bases from V and 0 bases from J, the junction contained 7 bases not matched to a gene. In germline, CDR1 is LNHDA, CDR2 SQIVND (reference sequence). The CDR3 is made up of 16 amino acids. The DNA of the CDR3 is TGTGCCAGTAGGGTGGGACAGTCCGCAACTAATGAAAAACTGTTTTTT. Translated: CASRVGQSATNEKLFF.

This clone was seen a handful of times. The chain recombines TRBV6-4 with TRBJ1-5, with D perhaps matching TRBD1 (5 bases). The CDR3 length is 13 residues. Per the germline V gene, CDR1 is MRHNA and CDR2 is SNTAGT. V dropped 3 bases and J dropped 6 bases, with 9 bases sitting between them. The CDR3 region is CASSEQEGQPQHF. The CDR3 DNA sequence: TGTGCCAGCAGTGAACAGGAAGGTCAGCCCCAGCATTTT.

The CDR3 spells CASSPPRGNEQFF. In DNA form, the CDR3 reads TGTGCCAGCTCACCCCCCAGGGGCAATGAGCAGTTCTTC. The chain employs TRBV6-5 and TRBJ2-1, with TRBD1 as a possible D gene (6 bases). The CDR3 contains 13 residues. CDR1 and CDR2 from the germline V gene are MNHEY and SVGAGI. The ends were cut back, 8 bases at V and 6 bases at J, with 14 bases in the middle.

This chain links TRBV6-6 with TRBJ1-3, with 7 positions matching TRBD1. CDR1 is MNHNY, CDR2 SVGAGI, per germline (reference sequence). The trim removed 5 bases at V and 0 bases at J, leaving 7 bases unmatched. This CDR3 is 16 amino acids long. The CDR3 nucleotides are TGTGCCAGCAGTAGCGGACAGGAGCTCTCTGGAAACACCATATATTTT. Its protein is CASSSGQELSGNTIYF.

This clone was seen more than once but under ten times. J is TRBJ1-2 and V is TRBV6-5, with TRBD1 matching 9 bases. The CDR3 contains 15 residues. Germline-derived CDR1 and CDR2 are MNHEY and SVGAGI. With V trimmed by 6 bases and J by 0 bases, 5 bases remained unmatched. In DNA, the CDR3 is TGTGCCAGCAGGGTACAGGGGGCGGCTAACTATGGCTACACCTTC. It specifies CASRVQGAANYGYTF.

The J gene is TRBJ2-7, the V gene TRBV9, with D possibly TRBD1 on 5 matching bases. Germline V lookup: CDR1 SGDLS, CDR2 YYNGEE. The CDR3 is made up of 13 amino acids. The ends were cut back, 4 bases at V and 6 bases at J, with 14 bases in the middle. CDR3 in DNA: TGTGCCAGCAGCAGCACAGGACAAGGCGAGCAGTACTTC. It translates to CASSSTGQGEQYF.

The genes are TRBV28 and TRBJ1-3; D gene uncertain. Trimming left V 5 bases short and J 3 bases short, with 11 bases between. CDR3 size: 14 residues. Germline V gives CDR1 MDHEN, CDR2 SYDVKM. CDR3 region: CASSPSRGGNTIYF. The CDR3 DNA is TGTGCCAGCAGTCCCTCCCGGGGTGGAAACACCATATATTTT.